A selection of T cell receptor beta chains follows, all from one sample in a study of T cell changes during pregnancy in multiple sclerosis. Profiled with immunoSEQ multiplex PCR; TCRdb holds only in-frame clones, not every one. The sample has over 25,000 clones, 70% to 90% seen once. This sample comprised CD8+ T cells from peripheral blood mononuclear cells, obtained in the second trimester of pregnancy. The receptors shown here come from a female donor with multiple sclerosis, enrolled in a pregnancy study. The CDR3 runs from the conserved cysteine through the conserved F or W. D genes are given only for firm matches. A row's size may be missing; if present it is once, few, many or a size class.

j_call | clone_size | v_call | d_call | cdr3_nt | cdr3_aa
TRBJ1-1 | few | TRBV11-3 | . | TGTGCCAGCAGCTTCAAAGGACAGCTGAACACTGAAGCTTTCTTT | CASSFKGQLNTEAFF
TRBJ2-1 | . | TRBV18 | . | TGTGCCAGCTCACCACCTTACAAGAACACAAATTACAATGAGCAGTTCTTC | CASSPPYKNTNYNEQFF
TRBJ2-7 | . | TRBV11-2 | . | TGTGCCAGCAGCTTAGCTGGGACACTTTACGAGCAGTACTTC | CASSLAGTLYEQYF
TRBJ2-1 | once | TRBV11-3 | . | TGTGCCAGCAGCGTAGATAGCTCCTACAATGAGCAGTTCTTC | CASSVDSSYNEQFF
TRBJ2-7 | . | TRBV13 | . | TGTGCCAGCAGCTCCAGGGGTTCCTACGAGCAGTACTTC | CASSSRGSYEQYF
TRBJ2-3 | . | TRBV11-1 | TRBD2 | TGTGCCAGCAGCTCATTAGCGGGAGAGAGCACAGATACGCAGTATTTT | CASSSLAGESTDTQYF
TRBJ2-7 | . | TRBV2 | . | TGTGCCAGCAGTGTAACGGGGGTCGAGCAGTACTTC | CASSVTGVEQYF
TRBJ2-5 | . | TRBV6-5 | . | TGTGCCAGCAGAGAGGACTACGGAGAGACCCAGTACTTC | CASREDYGETQYF
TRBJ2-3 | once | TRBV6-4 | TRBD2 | TGTGCCAGCAGTTCTCTAGCGGGAGGAGGATCAGATACGCAGTATTTT | CASSSLAGGGSDTQYF
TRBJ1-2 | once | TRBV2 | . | TGTGCCAGCAGTGAATGGGGGGGACTTCCCCCAAACTATGGCTACACCTTC | CASSEWGGLPPNYGYTF
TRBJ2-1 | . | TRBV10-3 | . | TGTGCCATCAGCCTCGGACTAAACAATGAGCAGTTCTTC | CAISLGLNNEQFF
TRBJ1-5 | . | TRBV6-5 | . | TGTGCCAGCAGTTACGGTCATGAGAATCAGCCCCAGCATTTT | CASSYGHENQPQHF
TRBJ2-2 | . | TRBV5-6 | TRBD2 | TGTGCCAGCAGCTTGGAACTAGCGGGAGATACCGGGGAGCTGTTTTTT | CASSLELAGDTGELFF
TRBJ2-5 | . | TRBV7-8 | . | TGTGCCAGCAGCTTAGCGCGGTCCTCCCAAGAGACCCAGTACTTC | CASSLARSSQETQYF
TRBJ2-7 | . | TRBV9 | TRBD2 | TGTGCCAGCAGCGATAGCGGGAATGGGTACGAGCAGTACTTC | CASSDSGNGYEQYF
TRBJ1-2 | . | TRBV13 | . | TGTGCCAGCAGCTTAGCAGGGGCCCCTAACTATGGCTACACCTTC | CASSLAGAPNYGYTF
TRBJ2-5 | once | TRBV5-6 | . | TGTGCCAGCAGCTTGGATTGGGAGGCAGAGACCCAGTACTTC | CASSLDWEAETQYF
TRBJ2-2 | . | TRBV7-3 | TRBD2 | TGTGCCAGCAGCTTAGGGACTACTCCGAACACCGGGGAGCTGTTTTTT | CASSLGTTPNTGELFF
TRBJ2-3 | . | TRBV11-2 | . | TGTGCCAGCAGCTCGAGCGGCCCCACAGATACGCAGTATTTT | CASSSSGPTDTQYF
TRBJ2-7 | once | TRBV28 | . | TGTGCCAGCAGTCGCGGGGTTTTTGAGCAGTACTTC | CASSRGVFEQYF
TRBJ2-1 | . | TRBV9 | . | TGTGCCAGCAGCGTTTCAAGCAGTGGCCAACGGTCGACTTATGGTGAGCAGTTCTTC | CASSVSSSGQRSTYGEQFF
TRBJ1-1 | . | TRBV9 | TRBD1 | TGTGCCAGCAGCCCAGGGGGATTTGAAACTGAAGCTTTCTTT | CASSPGGFETEAFF
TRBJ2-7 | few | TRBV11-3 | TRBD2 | TGTGCCAGCAGCTTAGAGGCGGGGGAGGCTTACGAGCAGTACTTC | CASSLEAGEAYEQYF
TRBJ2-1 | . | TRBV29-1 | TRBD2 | TGCAGCGCGTTAACTAGCGGGAGTGTAAATGAGCAGTTCTTC | CSALTSGSVNEQFF
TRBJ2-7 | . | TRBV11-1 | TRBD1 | TGTGCCAGCAGCTTAAGTCAGGGGGATGTTCCCGAGCAGTACTTC | CASSLSQGDVPEQYF
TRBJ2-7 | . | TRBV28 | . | TGTGCCAGCAGTTTCGACTCTCAGGGAGGCGAGCAGTACTTC | CASSFDSQGGEQYF
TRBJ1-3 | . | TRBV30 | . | TGTGCCTGGAGTTACGGAGGCTCTGGAAACACCATATATTTT | CAWSYGGSGNTIYF
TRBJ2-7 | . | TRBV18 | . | TGTGCCAGCTCACCACAGGAGACAGCAGCCCACGAGCAGTACTTC | CASSPQETAAHEQYF
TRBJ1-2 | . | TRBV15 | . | TGTGCCACCAGCAGAGATCGGGGTGTTAACTATGGCTACACCTTC | CATSRDRGVNYGYTF
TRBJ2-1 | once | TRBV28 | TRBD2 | TGTGCCAGCAGTTTGGGGCTAGCGGGAGGGTACAATGAGCAGTTCTTC | CASSLGLAGGYNEQFF
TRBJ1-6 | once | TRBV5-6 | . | TGTGCCAGCAGCTTGGAGGGACGGACTAGCTCCTATAATTCACCCCTCCACTTT | CASSLEGRTSSYNSPLHF
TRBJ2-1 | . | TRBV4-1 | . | TGCGCCAGCAGCCAAGATGGCAGGCAGAATGAGCAGTTCTTC | CASSQDGRQNEQFF
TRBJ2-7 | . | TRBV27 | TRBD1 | TGTGCCAGCAGTTACCGGGACAGGACCTACGAGCAGTACTTC | CASSYRDRTYEQYF
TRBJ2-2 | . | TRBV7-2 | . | TGTGCCAGCAGCGTGGTGCGTGCGAACACCGGGGAGCTGTTTTTT | CASSVVRANTGELFF
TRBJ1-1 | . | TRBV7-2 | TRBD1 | TGTGCCAGCAGCTTAGCCCAGGGGGCGTTCTCTGAAGCTTTCTTT | CASSLAQGAFSEAFF
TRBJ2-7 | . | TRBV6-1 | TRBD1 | TGTGCCAGCAGTGAGACAGGGGGCTGGAACGAGCAGTACTTC | CASSETGGWNEQYF
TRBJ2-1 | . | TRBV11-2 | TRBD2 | TGTGCCAGCAGCTTAGATGTGGGGCTAGCGGGATACAATGAGCAGTTCTTC | CASSLDVGLAGYNEQFF
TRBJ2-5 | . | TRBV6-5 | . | TGTGCCAGCTGGTCGGACTCCGGACAAGAGACCCAGTACTTC | CASWSDSGQETQYF
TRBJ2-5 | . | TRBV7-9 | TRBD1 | TGTGCCAGCAGCGGCGGGACAGGAGAAGAGACCCAGTACTTC | CASSGGTGEETQYF
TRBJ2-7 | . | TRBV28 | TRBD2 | TGTGCCAGCAGCTTAGCGGGGGAGTCCTACGAGCAGTACTTC | CASSLAGESYEQYF
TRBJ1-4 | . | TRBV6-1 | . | TGTGCCAGCAGTGAAAGGCGGATGGTGATTGAAAAACTGTTTTTT | CASSERRMVIEKLFF
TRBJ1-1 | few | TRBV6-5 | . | TGTGCCAGCGGAGGTGAAGCTTTCTTT | CASGGEAFF
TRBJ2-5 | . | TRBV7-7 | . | TGTGCCAGCAGCTTAAATCGGTGGTCGGAGACCCAGTACTTC | CASSLNRWSETQYF
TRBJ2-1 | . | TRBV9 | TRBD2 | TGTGCCAGCAGCCCCCAAGTACTAGCGGGACTCAATGAGCAGTTCTTC | CASSPQVLAGLNEQFF
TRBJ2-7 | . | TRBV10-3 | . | TGTGCCATCAGTGACAGTTCCTACGAGCAGTACTTC | CAISDSSYEQYF
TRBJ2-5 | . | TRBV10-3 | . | TGTGCCATCAGTGAGGCAGATCACCAAGAGACCCAGTACTTC | CAISEADHQETQYF
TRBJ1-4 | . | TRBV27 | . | TGTGCCAGCAGTTTATTGGCGCCCGGGAAGGATCTTGAAAAACTGTTTTTT | CASSLLAPGKDLEKLFF
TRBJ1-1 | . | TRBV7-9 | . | TGTGCCAGCAGCTTAGGGCGAGGGTACACTGAAGCTTTCTTT | CASSLGRGYTEAFF
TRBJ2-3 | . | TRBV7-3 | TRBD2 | TGTGCCAGCAGCTCGGGACTAGCAGGCACAGATACGCAGTATTTT | CASSSGLAGTDTQYF
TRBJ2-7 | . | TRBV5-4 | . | TGTGCCAGCAGCTACGGTAAATCGTCCTACGAGCAGTACTTC | CASSYGKSSYEQYF
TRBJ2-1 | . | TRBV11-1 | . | TGTGCCAGCAGCTCTATGGGGGGCTCCTACAATGAGCAGTTCTTC | CASSSMGGSYNEQFF
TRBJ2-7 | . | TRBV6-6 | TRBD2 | TGTGCCAGCAGTTATAGCGGGGGGGCATCGGGAGAGCAGTACTTC | CASSYSGGASGEQYF
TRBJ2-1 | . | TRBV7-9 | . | TGTGCCAGCAGCCAAAGTCGGACTATACGCTTCGGTGAGCAGTTCTTC | CASSQSRTIRFGEQFF